This T cell receptor (beta chain) emerged from a study of vaccination and CD4 T cells after COVID-19. In the study overall: Some control cultures received a CEFX pool, which served as the positive control. Others received an HIV-1 Nef pool or no peptide.

Noted treatment: roughly 10-day PBMC culture with coronavirus spike peptide pools or control peptides (ViraFEST assay). PCR positivity was dated March to December 2020, before US Alpha, Beta and Delta variants. It was after about 10 days of culture that CD4+ T cells were isolated by negative selection. Note on this clonotype: Antigen: not known.

The Oncomine TCR Beta short-read assay sequenced DNA from cultured CD4+ T cells. It was from cultured CD4+ T cells that genomic DNA was extracted. TCRdb reprocessed the PCR reads with MiXCR, giving one entry per CDR3 protein. The data hold around 15,000 distinct CDR3 sequences, with 51% observed a single time. The length of the CDR3 is 14 residues. V was clipped by 4 bases and J by 8 bases; unmatched bases: 5. Germline V lookup: CDR1 LGHDT, CDR2 YNNKEL (reference sequence). The J gene is TRBJ1-4, the V gene TRBV3-1, with TRBD1 matching 9 bases. Sequenced input: CD4+ T cells from blood, cultured in vitro. The source of this sequence is a human donor who had recovered from COVID-19. Here the CDR3 DNA reads TGTGCCAGCAGCCCACGGGACAGGGAAGAAAAACTGTTTTTT. It codes for CASSPRDREEKLFF. Complete variable domain (other parts from reference TRBV3-1 and TRBJ1-4): DTAVSQTPKYLVTQMGNDKSIKCEQNLGHDTMYWYKQDSKKFLKIMFSYNNKELIINETVPNRFSPKSPDKAHLNLHINSLELGDSAVYFCASSPRDREEKLFFGSGTQLSVL.